The rows below give T cell receptor beta chains drawn from one sample of a study of blood T cell repertoires in COVID-19. The data were produced by immunoSEQ multiplex PCR, yet TCRdb's version contains in-frame clones alone and is incomplete. The repertoire holds around 180,000 clones, with about 88% as singletons. Sequenced: PBMCs or T cells enriched from blood (not recorded which). All receptors come from a middle-aged woman with acute COVID-19. The CDR3 runs from the conserved cysteine through the conserved F or W. Fields, in order: V gene, J gene, D gene, clone size, CDR3 protein, CDR3 DNA. D genes are given only for firm matches. Clone size appears in some rows only: once, few, many, or a class for an expanded clone.

v_gene: TRBV27; j_gene: TRBJ1-3; d_gene: -; abundance: -; CDR3aa: CASGFRGGNTIYF; CDR3nt: TGTGCCAGCGGGTTTCGGGGGGGAAACACCATATATTTT
v_gene: TRBV15; j_gene: TRBJ1-5; d_gene: -; abundance: -; CDR3aa: CATSRDRTDSNQPQHF; CDR3nt: TGTGCCACCAGCAGAGACCGGACAGATAGCAATCAGCCCCAGCATTTT
v_gene: TRBV5-1; j_gene: TRBJ2-2; d_gene: -; abundance: -; CDR3aa: CASSLDQGSTGELFF; CDR3nt: TGCGCCAGCAGCTTGGACCAGGGGAGCACCGGGGAGCTGTTTTTT
v_gene: TRBV15; j_gene: TRBJ1-4; d_gene: -; abundance: -; CDR3aa: CATSRDEFRGGEKLFF; CDR3nt: TGTGCCACCAGCAGAGATGAGTTCAGGGGCGGTGAAAAACTGTTTTTT
v_gene: TRBV7-9; j_gene: TRBJ2-7; d_gene: TRBD2; abundance: once; CDR3aa: CASSFSGGSYEQYF; CDR3nt: TGTGCCAGCAGCTTTAGCGGGGGATCCTACGAGCAGTACTTC
v_gene: TRBV19; j_gene: TRBJ1-2; d_gene: TRBD1; abundance: -; CDR3aa: CASSSSGTGRYGYTF; CDR3nt: TGTGCCAGTAGTTCTTCCGGGACAGGGCGCTATGGCTACACCTTC
v_gene: TRBV18; j_gene: TRBJ2-7; d_gene: TRBD2; abundance: -; CDR3aa: CASSGSRGLSSYEQYF; CDR3nt: TGTGCCAGCTCAGGCTCACGGGGACTAAGCTCCTACGAGCAGTACTTC
v_gene: TRBV7-2; j_gene: TRBJ1-2; d_gene: TRBD1; abundance: -; CDR3aa: CASSLTTGGYGYTF; CDR3nt: TGTGCCAGCAGCTTAACCACAGGGGGCTATGGCTACACCTTC
v_gene: TRBV6-5; j_gene: TRBJ1-1; d_gene: -; abundance: -; CDR3aa: CASRSGTEAFF; CDR3nt: TGTGCCAGCAGGTCCGGCACTGAAGCTTTCTTT
v_gene: TRBV12-5; j_gene: TRBJ2-1; d_gene: TRBD2; abundance: once; CDR3aa: CASGFRRGGTRELAGDNEQFF; CDR3nt: TGTGCTAGTGGTTTCCGCCGAGGGGGTACGAGGGAACTAGCGGGAGACAATGAGCAGTTCTTC
v_gene: TRBV27; j_gene: TRBJ2-7; d_gene: TRBD2; abundance: -; CDR3aa: CASSLVAGVLGEQYF; CDR3nt: TGTGCCAGCAGTTTAGTAGCGGGAGTGCTAGGCGAGCAGTACTTC
v_gene: TRBV4-2; j_gene: TRBJ1-4; d_gene: -; abundance: -; CDR3aa: CASSPGAGAATNEKLFF; CDR3nt: TGTGCCAGCAGCCCAGGGGCGGGGGCTGCAACTAATGAAAAACTGTTTTTT
v_gene: TRBV5-5; j_gene: TRBJ2-3; d_gene: TRBD2; abundance: -; CDR3aa: CASSLSLAGTTDTQYF; CDR3nt: TGTGCCAGCAGCTTGAGTCTAGCGGGGACCACAGATACGCAGTATTTT
v_gene: TRBV27; j_gene: TRBJ1-1; d_gene: TRBD1; abundance: -; CDR3aa: CASSVGTGVTEAFF; CDR3nt: TGTGCCAGCAGTGTAGGGACAGGGGTTACTGAAGCTTTCTTT
v_gene: TRBV5-4; j_gene: TRBJ1-6; d_gene: TRBD1; abundance: many; CDR3aa: CASSGRDRRSSPLHF; CDR3nt: TGTGCCAGCAGCGGCCGGGACAGAAGGAGTTCACCCCTCCACTTT
v_gene: TRBV11-2; j_gene: TRBJ2-6; d_gene: -; abundance: -; CDR3aa: CASSLDSLGANVLTF; CDR3nt: TGTGCCAGCAGCTTAGACTCCTTGGGGGCCAACGTCCTGACTTTC
v_gene: TRBV10-1; j_gene: TRBJ2-2; d_gene: -; abundance: -; CDR3aa: CASSEVVPPGELFF; CDR3nt: TGCGCCAGCAGTGAGGTAGTTCCGCCCGGGGAGCTGTTTTTT
v_gene: TRBV7-9; j_gene: TRBJ2-7; d_gene: TRBD1; abundance: -; CDR3aa: CASSYFEGGRNEQYF; CDR3nt: TGTGCCAGCAGCTACTTCGAAGGGGGCCGGAACGAGCAGTACTTC
v_gene: TRBV7-2; j_gene: TRBJ2-5; d_gene: TRBD2; abundance: -; CDR3aa: CASSLYGGGLQETQYF; CDR3nt: TGTGCCAGCAGCTTGTATGGCGGGGGGCTCCAAGAGACCCAGTACTTC
v_gene: TRBV7-9; j_gene: TRBJ2-3; d_gene: TRBD2; abundance: -; CDR3aa: CASSQTTSGEDTQYF; CDR3nt: TGTGCCAGCAGCCAGACGACTAGCGGGGAAGATACGCAGTATTTT
v_gene: TRBV27; j_gene: TRBJ2-2; d_gene: TRBD1; abundance: -; CDR3aa: CASSRQGVGGTGELFF; CDR3nt: TGTGCCAGCAGTAGACAGGGGGTCGGTGGCACCGGGGAGCTGTTTTTT
v_gene: TRBV25-1; j_gene: TRBJ2-3; d_gene: TRBD2; abundance: -; CDR3aa: CASSEYPSGILSDTQYF; CDR3nt: TGTGCCAGCAGTGAATACCCTAGCGGGATCCTGTCAGATACGCAGTATTTT
v_gene: TRBV6-5; j_gene: TRBJ1-2; d_gene: -; abundance: -; CDR3aa: CASSRGSNYGYTF; CDR3nt: TGTGCCAGCAGTAGGGGCTCTAACTATGGCTACACCTTC
v_gene: TRBV5-1; j_gene: TRBJ1-5; d_gene: -; abundance: -; CDR3aa: CASSSGPGSNQPQHF; CDR3nt: TGCGCCAGCAGCTCCGGTCCGGGTAGCAATCAGCCCCAGCATTTT
v_gene: TRBV28; j_gene: TRBJ2-1; d_gene: TRBD1; abundance: -; CDR3aa: CASSLIQGGSYNEQFF; CDR3nt: TGTGCCAGCAGTTTAATACAGGGGGGATCCTACAATGAGCAGTTCTTC
v_gene: TRBV27; j_gene: TRBJ1-6; d_gene: TRBD1; abundance: -; CDR3aa: CASSSTGGRSPLHF; CDR3nt: TGTGCCAGCAGTTCCACAGGGGGCAGGTCACCCCTCCACTTT
v_gene: TRBV5-1; j_gene: TRBJ2-2; d_gene: -; abundance: -; CDR3aa: CASSFRVAAGELFF; CDR3nt: TGCGCCAGCAGCTTCAGGGTAGCTGCTGGGGAGCTGTTTTTT
v_gene: TRBV4-2; j_gene: TRBJ2-2; d_gene: TRBD1; abundance: -; CDR3aa: CASSQDRAGGGGELFF; CDR3nt: TGTGCCAGCAGCCAAGATCGCGCAGGGGGCGGCGGGGAGCTGTTTTTT
v_gene: TRBV7-9; j_gene: TRBJ2-1; d_gene: TRBD2; abundance: few; CDR3aa: CASSPSGGAYEQFF; CDR3nt: TGTGCCAGCAGCCCTAGCGGGGGGGCCTATGAGCAGTTCTTC
v_gene: TRBV9; j_gene: TRBJ2-2; d_gene: -; abundance: -; CDR3aa: CASSVAPGSGELFF; CDR3nt: TGTGCCAGCAGCGTAGCCCCGGGATCCGGGGAGCTGTTTTTT
v_gene: TRBV9; j_gene: TRBJ1-1; d_gene: TRBD1; abundance: few; CDR3aa: CASSAGIGGGDTEAFF; CDR3nt: TGTGCCAGCAGCGCAGGCATAGGAGGGGGCGACACTGAAGCTTTCTTT
v_gene: TRBV23-1; j_gene: TRBJ2-2; d_gene: -; abundance: once; CDR3aa: CASSQSNARKKGRPNTGELFF; CDR3nt: TGCGCCAGCAGTCAATCTAATGCCCGGAAGAAGGGGCGTCCGAACACCGGGGAGCTGTTTTTT
v_gene: TRBV27; j_gene: TRBJ2-3; d_gene: -; abundance: -; CDR3aa: CASSFGGDTQYF; CDR3nt: TGTGCCAGCAGTTTTGGGGGCGATACGCAGTATTTT
v_gene: TRBV7-7; j_gene: TRBJ1-2; d_gene: -; abundance: -; CDR3aa: CASSSRGGTTYGYTF; CDR3nt: TGTGCTAGCAGCTCGCGGGGGGGGACCACTTATGGCTACACCTTC
v_gene: TRBV6-4; j_gene: TRBJ2-7; d_gene: TRBD1; abundance: -; CDR3aa: CASTDFFKGRGQGYYEQYF; CDR3nt: TGTGCCAGCACCGACTTTTTCAAGGGAAGGGGACAGGGGTACTACGAGCAGTACTTC
v_gene: TRBV7-6; j_gene: TRBJ2-3; d_gene: -; abundance: -; CDR3aa: CASSRWTEVTDTQYF; CDR3nt: TGTGCCAGCAGCCGTTGGACAGAAGTCACAGATACGCAGTATTTT
v_gene: TRBV15; j_gene: TRBJ2-7; d_gene: TRBD1; abundance: -; CDR3aa: CANKSGQVLDEQYF; CDR3nt: TGTGCCAACAAGTCGGGACAGGTCCTGGACGAGCAGTACTTC
v_gene: TRBV7-2; j_gene: TRBJ2-5; d_gene: TRBD1; abundance: few; CDR3aa: CASSLAFGQGAFRETQYF; CDR3nt: TGTGCCAGCAGCTTAGCTTTTGGACAGGGGGCGTTTCGAGAGACCCAGTACTTC
v_gene: TRBV27; j_gene: TRBJ1-2; d_gene: TRBD1; abundance: -; CDR3aa: CASSSTTGTNTF; CDR3nt: TGTGCCAGCAGTTCCACGACAGGGACAAACACCTTC
v_gene: TRBV3-1/TRBV3-2; j_gene: TRBJ1-6; d_gene: -; abundance: few; CDR3aa: CASSPVGGAGNSPLHF; CDR3nt: TGTGCCAGCAGCCCCGTTGGGGGGGCGGGTAATTCACCCCTCCACTTT
v_gene: TRBV5-4; j_gene: TRBJ2-7; d_gene: -; abundance: -; CDR3aa: CASSLREISYEQYF; CDR3nt: TGTGCCAGCAGCTTGAGAGAGATCTCCTACGAGCAGTACTTC
v_gene: TRBV11-2; j_gene: TRBJ2-5; d_gene: -; abundance: -; CDR3aa: CASSSSGWETQYF; CDR3nt: TGTGCCAGCAGCTCGTCAGGGTGGGAGACCCAGTACTTC
v_gene: TRBV24-1; j_gene: TRBJ2-1; d_gene: -; abundance: once; CDR3aa: CATSGYRANNEQFF; CDR3nt: TGTGCCACCAGTGGATACAGGGCAAACAATGAGCAGTTCTTC
v_gene: TRBV11-1; j_gene: TRBJ2-7; d_gene: -; abundance: -; CDR3aa: CASSWGGPYEQYF; CDR3nt: TGTGCCAGCAGCTGGGGCGGACCTTACGAGCAGTACTTC
v_gene: TRBV5-4; j_gene: TRBJ2-1; d_gene: -; abundance: -; CDR3aa: CASSLVGGSEQFF; CDR3nt: TGTGCCAGCAGCTTAGTCGGGGGAAGTGAGCAGTTCTTC
v_gene: TRBV28; j_gene: TRBJ2-4; d_gene: -; abundance: few; CDR3aa: CASSLMGTKNIQYF; CDR3nt: TGTGCCAGCAGTTTAATGGGCACCAAAAACATTCAGTACTTC
v_gene: TRBV5-1; j_gene: TRBJ1-2; d_gene: TRBD1; abundance: -; CDR3aa: CASSLATGYYGYTF; CDR3nt: TGCGCCAGCAGCTTGGCGACAGGGTACTATGGCTACACCTTC